The rows below give T cell receptor beta chains drawn from one sample of a study of cytomegalovirus exposure and HLA in healthy donors. Generated by immunoSEQ multiplex PCR, the TCRdb table keeps only in-frame clones and is missing some. The data contain about 140,000 clones, approximately 77% of them singletons. Sequenced material: PBMCs. These TCRs come from a woman aged 45-65 years in good health and CMV-seronegative. Both conserved end residues are part of each CDR3. Fields, in order: J gene, clone size, V gene, D gene, CDR3 length, CDR3 protein, CDR3 DNA. The D gene is left open where the match is weak. The listing skips clone size in some rows; elsewhere it reads once, few, many or a size class.

TRBJ1-6 . TRBV6-6 . 13 CASQTSFNSPLHF TGTGCCAGCCAGACAAGTTTTAATTCACCCCTCCACTTT
TRBJ2-5 . TRBV5-1 TRBD2 17 CASSLEALAGGLETQYF TGCGCCAGCAGTTTAGAGGCCCTGGCGGGGGGGCTAGAGACCCAGTACTTC
TRBJ1-1 . TRBV6-6 . 13 CASGRTMNTEAFF TGTGCCAGCGGCCGGACAATGAACACTGAAGCTTTCTTT
TRBJ2-5 . TRBV9 . 14 CASSDIGKGETQYF TGTGCCAGCAGCGATATCGGGAAAGGAGAGACCCAGTACTTC
TRBJ1-1 . TRBV7-3 TRBD1 13 CASSLGTGTEAFF TGTGCCAGCAGCTTAGGGACAGGCACTGAAGCTTTCTTT
TRBJ2-1 once TRBV5-6 TRBD2 13 CASSRAGYNEQFF TGTGCCAGCAGTAGAGCGGGGTACAATGAGCAGTTCTTC
TRBJ2-5 . TRBV2 TRBD2 16 CASSIRLAAESETQYF TGTGCCAGCAGTATCCGACTAGCGGCCGAGTCGGAGACCCAGTACTTC
TRBJ1-1 few TRBV5-1 . 14 CASSLRTVSAEAFF TGCGCCAGCAGCCTAAGGACAGTGAGTGCTGAAGCTTTCTTT
TRBJ2-2 . TRBV13 TRBD1 16 CASSFGQGKNTGELFF TGTGCCAGCAGCTTTGGACAGGGAAAGAACACCGGGGAGCTGTTTTTT
TRBJ1-1 . TRBV4-2 . 15 CASSQAQGRGTEAFF TGTGCCAGCAGCCAGGCACAGGGACGGGGTACTGAAGCTTTCTTT
TRBJ1-1 . TRBV7-2 . 15 CASSLVVTANTEAFF TGTGCCAGCAGCTTAGTGGTGACAGCCAACACTGAAGCTTTCTTT
TRBJ1-5 . TRBV6-1 TRBD1 15 CASSEWGTGNQPQHF TGTGCCAGCAGTGAGTGGGGGACAGGGAATCAGCCCCAGCATTTT
TRBJ1-2 . TRBV5-1 TRBD1 14 CASRVQGADYGYTF TGCGCCAGCAGGGTTCAGGGGGCCGACTATGGCTACACCTTC
TRBJ2-3 . TRBV5-4 . 11 CASSYQDTQYF TGTGCCAGCAGCTATCAAGATACGCAGTATTTT
TRBJ2-7 few TRBV4-1 TRBD1 14 CASSQVQGEYEQYF TGCGCCAGCAGCCAAGTGCAGGGGGAATACGAGCAGTACTTC
TRBJ2-1 once TRBV5-4 . 12 CASSPRQNEQFF TGTGCCAGCAGCCCAAGACAGAATGAGCAGTTCTTC
TRBJ2-5 . TRBV4-1 . 16 CASSQRAGTPSRTQYF TGCGCCAGCAGCCAGAGGGCCGGGACACCAAGTCGGACCCAGTACTTC
TRBJ1-1 . TRBV27 . 15 CASTPLGGVNTEAFF TGTGCCAGCACCCCTTTAGGGGGGGTGAACACTGAAGCTTTCTTT
TRBJ2-3 . TRBV5-1 TRBD2 18 CASRLGNLAGGRADTQYF TGCGCCAGCAGACTCGGGAACCTAGCGGGGGGGCGTGCAGATACGCAGTATTTT
TRBJ1-5 . TRBV19 . 13 CASSIWANQPQHF TGTGCCAGTAGTATCTGGGCTAATCAGCCCCAGCATTTT
TRBJ1-5 . TRBV6-4 . 13 CASSPDMNQPQHF TGTGCCAGCAGCCCAGACATGAATCAGCCCCAGCATTTT
TRBJ1-4 . TRBV7-9 TRBD1 19 CASSLKVGQGSRSNEKLFF TGTGCCAGCAGCTTAAAGGTGGGACAGGGATCACGAAGCAATGAAAAACTGTTTTTT